This is a list of T cell receptor beta chains from one sample in a study of PD-1 blockade in classical Hodgkin lymphoma. Produced via immunoSEQ multiplex PCR; TCRdb's table is partial and in-frame only. The data contain 3,500 to 4,000 clones, roughly 65% of them singletons. The sequencing used peripheral blood mononuclear cells (PBMCs), collected before the fourth cycle of nivolumab. These receptors were obtained from a human donor with classical Hodgkin lymphoma. Both conserved end residues are part of each CDR3. D genes are given only for firm matches. Clone size is not always given. Where it is, it says once, few, many or a class for expanded clones.

j_gene | d_gene | abundance | v_gene | CDR3aa | CDR3nt
TRBJ2-7 | TRBD1 | . | TRBV9 | CASSTSGTGLYEQYF | TGTGCCAGCAGTACCTCCGGGACAGGATTATACGAGCAGTACTTC
TRBJ2-2 | . | . | TRBV4-2 | CASSRAGASHTGELFF | TGTGCCAGCAGCCGCGCTGGAGCATCGCACACCGGGGAGCTGTTTTTT
TRBJ2-2 | TRBD1 | . | TRBV7-9 | CASSFGQGSDTGELFF | TGTGCCAGCAGCTTCGGACAGGGGTCGGACACCGGGGAGCTGTTTTTT
TRBJ1-5 | . | . | TRBV10-2 | CASSRTASNQPQHF | TGCGCCAGCAGTCGGACAGCTAGCAATCAGCCCCAGCATTTT
TRBJ1-2 | . | few | TRBV19 | CASSPSGVNYGYTF | TGTGCCAGTAGCCCCAGCGGGGTCAACTATGGCTACACCTTC
TRBJ1-1 | . | . | TRBV4-1 | CASSQDRRTEAFF | TGCGCCAGCAGCCAAGATCGGAGGACTGAAGCTTTCTTT
TRBJ1-4 | TRBD1 | . | TRBV9 | CASSAGTGFGEKLFF | TGTGCCAGCAGCGCCGGGACAGGGTTTGGGGAAAAACTGTTTTTT
TRBJ2-1 | . | . | TRBV29-1 | CSVVLGTGNEQFF | TGCAGCGTTGTATTGGGCACAGGCAATGAGCAGTTCTTC
TRBJ1-2 | . | . | TRBV19 | CASSSVGEANYGYTF | TGTGCCAGTAGTAGTGTTGGGGAAGCTAACTATGGCTACACCTTC
TRBJ1-2 | . | . | TRBV19 | CASSIADAVTGNYGYTF | TGTGCCAGTAGTATAGCTGATGCGGTCACAGGGAACTATGGCTACACCTTC
TRBJ1-1 | . | . | TRBV6-6 | CASSWEGHLTEAFF | TGTGCCAGCAGTTGGGAGGGGCATCTCACTGAAGCTTTCTTT
TRBJ2-3 | TRBD2 | . | TRBV7-9 | CASSLRLAGVVTDTQYF | TGTGCCAGCAGCTTACGACTAGCGGGAGTAGTTACAGATACGCAGTATTTT
TRBJ1-1 | . | . | TRBV4-3 | CASSNGGWTEAFF | TGCGCCAGCAGCAACGGGGGGTGGACTGAAGCTTTCTTT
TRBJ2-1 | . | large | TRBV7-9 | CASSLATGYYNEQFF | TGTGCCAGCAGCTTAGCGACAGGCTACTACAATGAGCAGTTCTTC
TRBJ2-5 | . | . | TRBV11-2 | CASSPVGAGLQETQYF | TGTGCCAGCAGCCCCGTCGGGGCGGGGCTACAAGAGACCCAGTACTTC
TRBJ2-2 | TRBD2 | . | TRBV30 | CAWRRGLASNTGELFF | TGTGCCTGGAGGAGGGGACTAGCGTCGAACACCGGGGAGCTGTTTTTT
TRBJ2-5 | TRBD2 | . | TRBV2 | CASSGTGLAEETQYF | TGTGCCAGCAGTGGTACGGGACTAGCGGAAGAGACCCAGTACTTC
TRBJ1-2 | . | few | TRBV28 | CASITGAGTPGGYTF | TGTGCCAGCATAACTGGTGCAGGCACCCCCGGGGGCTACACCTTC
TRBJ2-4 | TRBD1 | . | TRBV7-2 | CASSQVGTVGQWYF | TGTGCCAGCAGCCAGGTGGGGACAGTGGGCCAGTGGTACTTC
TRBJ1-1 | TRBD1 | . | TRBV7-2 | CASSSGQGAVPEAFF | TGTGCCAGCAGCAGTGGACAGGGGGCGGTCCCTGAAGCTTTCTTT
TRBJ1-2 | . | once | TRBV6-1 | CASSEADRQAGYTF | TGTGCCAGCAGTGAAGCCGACAGGCAAGCGGGCTACACCTTC
TRBJ2-7 | TRBD1 | once | TRBV19 | CASSRLNRDRESEQYF | TGTGCCAGTAGTCGTCTCAACCGGGACAGGGAGTCGGAGCAGTACTTC
TRBJ2-5 | . | . | TRBV5-1 | CASSSGQIAETQYF | TGCGCCAGCAGCTCTGGACAGATTGCAGAGACCCAGTACTTC
TRBJ2-2 | . | . | TRBV11-2 | CASSLYAGLDTGELFF | TGTGCCAGCAGCTTATATGCCGGGTTGGACACCGGGGAGCTGTTTTTT
TRBJ2-1 | TRBD2 | once | TRBV2 | CASSLRGGPYNEQFF | TGTGCCAGCAGTCTCCGCGGGGGGCCCTACAATGAGCAGTTCTTC
TRBJ1-1 | TRBD1 | . | TRBV6-5 | CASSSGTGRGAKAFF | TGTGCCAGCTCAAGTGGGACAGGGAGAGGTGCTAAGGCTTTCTTT
TRBJ2-7 | . | . | TRBV10-3 | CAISATNREDEQYF | TGTGCCATCAGTGCCACGAACAGGGAAGACGAGCAGTACTTC
TRBJ2-7 | . | once | TRBV7-6 | CASSLASGSTTYEQYF | TGTGCCAGCAGCTTAGCGTCGGGGTCGACAACCTACGAGCAGTACTTC
TRBJ2-2 | . | medium-sized | TRBV4-3 | CASSQDSAGAYTGELFF | TGCGCCAGCAGCCAAGATTCTGCGGGGGCCTACACCGGGGAGCTGTTTTTT
TRBJ2-1 | . | . | TRBV19 | CASSIDLPAAVNEQFF | TGTGCCAGTAGTATAGATCTTCCGGCTGCGGTCAATGAGCAGTTCTTC
TRBJ1-3 | TRBD1 | . | TRBV5-4 | CASSLGTGGAGNTIYF | TGTGCCAGCAGCCTTGGGACAGGGGGAGCTGGAAACACCATATATTTT
TRBJ1-5 | . | . | TRBV5-1 | CASSLEGREGQPQHF | TGCGCCAGCAGCTTGGAGGGCAGGGAAGGTCAGCCCCAGCATTTT
TRBJ1-1 | . | . | TRBV28 | CASSPLGQLNTEAFF | TGTGCCAGCAGTCCGCTAGGACAGCTAAACACTGAAGCTTTCTTT
TRBJ2-2 | . | . | TRBV7-8 | CASSLVQGPTGELFF | TGTGCCAGCAGCTTAGTCCAGGGGCCCACCGGGGAGCTGTTTTTT
TRBJ1-6 | TRBD1 | once | TRBV4-3 | CASSQTALDRGRERRSPLHF | TGCGCCAGCAGCCAGACTGCCCTGGACAGGGGGCGAGAGCGGCGGTCACCCCTCCACTTT
TRBJ2-5 | TRBD2 | . | TRBV14 | CASSQGPVSGSVTQYF | TGTGCCAGCAGCCAAGGACCTGTGAGCGGGAGTGTGACCCAGTACTTC
TRBJ1-5 | TRBD1 | . | TRBV2 | CASSGDRVSNQPQHF | TGTGCCAGCAGTGGGGACAGGGTCAGCAATCAGCCCCAGCATTTT
TRBJ2-3 | . | . | TRBV5-1 | CASRGRTDTQYF | TGCGCCAGCAGGGGAAGGACAGATACGCAGTATTTT
TRBJ2-7 | . | . | TRBV6-1 | CASSDRDTSYEQYF | TGTGCCAGCAGTGATCGGGACACCTCCTACGAGCAGTACTTC
TRBJ2-7 | TRBD1 | few | TRBV7-9 | CASSLVLGQAYEQYF | TGTGCCAGCAGCTTAGTTCTGGGACAGGCCTACGAGCAGTACTTC
TRBJ1-1 | . | few | TRBV29-1 | CSVDLQVNTEAFF | TGCAGCGTTGATCTTCAGGTGAACACTGAAGCTTTCTTT
TRBJ1-2 | TRBD1 | . | TRBV11-2 | CASSSGQGDYGYTF | TGTGCCAGCAGCTCGGGACAGGGGGACTATGGCTACACCTTC
TRBJ1-1 | TRBD1 | . | TRBV30 | CAWIDRGRGGYEAFF | TGTGCCTGGATTGACAGGGGGCGCGGGGGTTATGAAGCTTTCTTT